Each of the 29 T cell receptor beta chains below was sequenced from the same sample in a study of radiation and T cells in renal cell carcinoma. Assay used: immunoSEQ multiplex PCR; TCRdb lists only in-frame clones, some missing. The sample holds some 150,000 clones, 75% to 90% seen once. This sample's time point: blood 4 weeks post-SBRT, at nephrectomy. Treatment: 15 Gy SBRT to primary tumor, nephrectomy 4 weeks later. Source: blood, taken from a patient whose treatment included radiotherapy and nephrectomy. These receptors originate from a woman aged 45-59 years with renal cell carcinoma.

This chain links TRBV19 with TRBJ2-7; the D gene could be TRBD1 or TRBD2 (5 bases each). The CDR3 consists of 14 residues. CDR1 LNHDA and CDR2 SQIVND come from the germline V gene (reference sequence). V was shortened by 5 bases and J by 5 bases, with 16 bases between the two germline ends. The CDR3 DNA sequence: TGTGCCAGTAGTCCCCGGAGGCCAGGGAACGAGCAGTACTTC. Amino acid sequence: CASSPRRPGNEQYF.

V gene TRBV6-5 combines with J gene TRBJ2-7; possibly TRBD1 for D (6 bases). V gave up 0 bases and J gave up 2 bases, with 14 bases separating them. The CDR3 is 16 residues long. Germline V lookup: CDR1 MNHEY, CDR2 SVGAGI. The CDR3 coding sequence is TGTGCCAGCAGTTACTCTTCCCGGGACACTACCTACGAGCAGTACTTC. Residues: CASSYSSRDTTYEQYF.

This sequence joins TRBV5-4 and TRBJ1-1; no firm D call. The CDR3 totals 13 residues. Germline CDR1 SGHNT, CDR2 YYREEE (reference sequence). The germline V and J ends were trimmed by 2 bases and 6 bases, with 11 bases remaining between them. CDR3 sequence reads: CASSFLGSPEAFF. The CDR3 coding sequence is TGTGCCAGCAGCTTCTTGGGAAGCCCTGAAGCTTTCTTT.

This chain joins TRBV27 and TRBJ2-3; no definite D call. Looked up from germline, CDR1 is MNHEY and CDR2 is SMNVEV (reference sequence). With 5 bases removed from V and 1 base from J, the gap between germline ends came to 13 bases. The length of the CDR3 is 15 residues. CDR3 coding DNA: TGTGCCAGCAGTGCCAGCGTGAGTGGCACAGATACGCAGTATTTT. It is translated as CASSASVSGTDTQYF.

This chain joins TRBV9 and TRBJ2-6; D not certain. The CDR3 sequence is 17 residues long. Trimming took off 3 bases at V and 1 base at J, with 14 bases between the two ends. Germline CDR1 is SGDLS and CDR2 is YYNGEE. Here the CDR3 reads CASSATRQASGANVLTF. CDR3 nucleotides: TGTGCCAGCAGCGCCACCCGACAAGCTTCTGGGGCCAACGTCCTGACTTTC. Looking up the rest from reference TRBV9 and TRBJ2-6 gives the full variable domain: DSGVTQTPKHLITATGQRVTLRCSPRSGDLSVYWYQQSLDQGLQFLIQYYNGEERAKGNILERFSAQQFPDLHSELNLSSLELGDSALYFCASSATRQASGANVLTFGAGSRLTVL.

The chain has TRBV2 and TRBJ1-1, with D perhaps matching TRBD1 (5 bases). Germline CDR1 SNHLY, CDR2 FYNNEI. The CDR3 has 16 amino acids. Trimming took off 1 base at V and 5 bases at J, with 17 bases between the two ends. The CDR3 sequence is CASSEGYRQGGTEAFF. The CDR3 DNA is TGTGCCAGCAGTGAAGGTTATCGGCAGGGCGGAACTGAAGCTTTCTTT.

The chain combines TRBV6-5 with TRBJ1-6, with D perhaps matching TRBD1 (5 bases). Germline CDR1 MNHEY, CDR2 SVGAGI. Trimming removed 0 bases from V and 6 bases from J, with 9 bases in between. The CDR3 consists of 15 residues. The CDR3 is CASSYSWRGNSPLHF. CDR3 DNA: TGTGCCAGCAGTTACTCATGGAGGGGTAATTCACCCCTCCACTTT.

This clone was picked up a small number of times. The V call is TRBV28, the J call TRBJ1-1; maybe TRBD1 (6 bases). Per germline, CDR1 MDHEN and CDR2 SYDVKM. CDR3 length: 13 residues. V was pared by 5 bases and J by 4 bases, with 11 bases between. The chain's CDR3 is CASSVGGSTEAFF. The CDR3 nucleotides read TGTGCCAGCAGTGTAGGGGGATCCACTGAAGCTTTCTTT.

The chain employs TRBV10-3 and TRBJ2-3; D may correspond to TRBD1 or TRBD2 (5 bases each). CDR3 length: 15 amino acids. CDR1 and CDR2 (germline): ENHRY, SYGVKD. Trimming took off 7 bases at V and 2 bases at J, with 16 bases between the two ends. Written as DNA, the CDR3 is TGTGCCATCACCAGAGGTGGGACCCTCACAGATACGCAGTATTTT. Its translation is CAITRGGTLTDTQYF.

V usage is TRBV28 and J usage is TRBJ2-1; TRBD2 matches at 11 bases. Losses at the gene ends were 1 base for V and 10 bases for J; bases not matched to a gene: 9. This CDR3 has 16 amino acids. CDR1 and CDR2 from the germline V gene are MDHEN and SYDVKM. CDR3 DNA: TGTGCCAGCAGTTTATCACTAGCGGGAGTAGTTGGCGAGCAGTTCTTC. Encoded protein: CASSLSLAGVVGEQFF.

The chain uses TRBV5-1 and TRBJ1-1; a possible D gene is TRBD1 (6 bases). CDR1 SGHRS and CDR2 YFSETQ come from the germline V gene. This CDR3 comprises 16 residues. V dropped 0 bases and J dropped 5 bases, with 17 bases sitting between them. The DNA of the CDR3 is TGCGCCAGCAGCTTGGTGGTAGGGGGAGGGGGAACTGAAGCTTTCTTT. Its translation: CASSLVVGGGGTEAFF. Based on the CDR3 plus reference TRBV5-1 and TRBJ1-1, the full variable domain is KAGVTQTPRYLIKTRGQQVTLSCSPISGHRSVSWYQQTPGQGLQFLFEYFSETQRNKGNFPGRFSGRQFSNSRSEMNVSTLELGDSALYLCASSLVVGGGGTEAFFGQGTRLTVV.

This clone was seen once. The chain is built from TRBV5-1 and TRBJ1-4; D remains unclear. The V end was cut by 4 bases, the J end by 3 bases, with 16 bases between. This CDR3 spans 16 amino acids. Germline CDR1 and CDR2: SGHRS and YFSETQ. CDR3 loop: CASSQRADGANEKLFF. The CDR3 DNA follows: TGCGCCAGCAGCCAGAGGGCGGACGGGGCTAATGAAAAACTGTTTTTT.

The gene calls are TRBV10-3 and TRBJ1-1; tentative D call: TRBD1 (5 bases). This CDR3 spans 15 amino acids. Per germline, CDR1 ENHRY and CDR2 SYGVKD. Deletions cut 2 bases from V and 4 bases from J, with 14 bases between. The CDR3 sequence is CAISEGGVFGTEAFF. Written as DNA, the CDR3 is TGTGCCATCAGTGAGGGGGGGGTTTTTGGCACTGAAGCTTTCTTT.

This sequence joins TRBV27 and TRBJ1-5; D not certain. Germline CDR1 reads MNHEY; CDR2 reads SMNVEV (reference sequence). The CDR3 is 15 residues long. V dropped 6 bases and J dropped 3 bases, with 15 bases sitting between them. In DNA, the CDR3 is TGTGCCAGCAGGGGATGGGCTAGCAACAATCAGCCCCAGCATTTT. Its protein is CASRGWASNNQPQHF.

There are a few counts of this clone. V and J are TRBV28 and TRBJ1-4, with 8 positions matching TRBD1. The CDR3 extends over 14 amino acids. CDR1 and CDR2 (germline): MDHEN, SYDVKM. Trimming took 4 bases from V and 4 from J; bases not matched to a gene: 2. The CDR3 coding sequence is TGTGCCAGCAGTTCGACAGGGGATAATGAAAAACTGTTTTTT. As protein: CASSSTGDNEKLFF.

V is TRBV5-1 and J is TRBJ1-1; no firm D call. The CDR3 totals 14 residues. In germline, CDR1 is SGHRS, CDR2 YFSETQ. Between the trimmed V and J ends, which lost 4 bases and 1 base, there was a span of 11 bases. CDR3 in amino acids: CASSLPTGNTEAFF. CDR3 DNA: TGCGCCAGCAGCCTGCCGACGGGGAACACTGAAGCTTTCTTT.

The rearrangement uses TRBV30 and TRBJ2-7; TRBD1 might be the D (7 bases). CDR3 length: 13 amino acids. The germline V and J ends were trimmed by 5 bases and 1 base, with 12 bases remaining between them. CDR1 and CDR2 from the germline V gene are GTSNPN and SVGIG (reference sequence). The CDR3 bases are TGTGCCTGGGGAGGGGACAGTTCCTACGAGCAGTACTTC. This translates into CAWGGDSSYEQYF.

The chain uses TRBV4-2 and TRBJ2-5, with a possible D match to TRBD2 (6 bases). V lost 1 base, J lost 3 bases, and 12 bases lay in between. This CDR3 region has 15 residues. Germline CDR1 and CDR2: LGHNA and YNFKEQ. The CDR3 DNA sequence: TGTGCCAGCAGCCAAGGTACCGGAGGGGAAGAGACCCAGTACTTC. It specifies CASSQGTGGEETQYF.

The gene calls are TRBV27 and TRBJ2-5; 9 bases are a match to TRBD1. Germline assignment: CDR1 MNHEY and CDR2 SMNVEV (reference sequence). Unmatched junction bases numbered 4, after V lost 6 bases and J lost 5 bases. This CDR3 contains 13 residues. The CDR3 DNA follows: TGTGCCAGCAGAGTGACAGGGGGTGAGACCCAGTACTTC. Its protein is CASRVTGGETQYF.

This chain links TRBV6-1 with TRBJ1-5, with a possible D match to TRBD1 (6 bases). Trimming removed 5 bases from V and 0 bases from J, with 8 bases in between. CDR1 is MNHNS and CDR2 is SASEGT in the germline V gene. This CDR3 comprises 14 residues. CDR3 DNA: TGTGCCAGCAGTCCGACAGGTAGCAATCAGCCCCAGCATTTT. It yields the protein CASSPTGSNQPQHF.

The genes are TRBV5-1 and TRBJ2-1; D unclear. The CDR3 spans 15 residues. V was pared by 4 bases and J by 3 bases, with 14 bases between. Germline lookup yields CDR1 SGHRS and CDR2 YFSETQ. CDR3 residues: CASSPWQAFYNEQFF. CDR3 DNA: TGCGCCAGCAGCCCCTGGCAGGCCTTCTACAATGAGCAGTTCTTC.

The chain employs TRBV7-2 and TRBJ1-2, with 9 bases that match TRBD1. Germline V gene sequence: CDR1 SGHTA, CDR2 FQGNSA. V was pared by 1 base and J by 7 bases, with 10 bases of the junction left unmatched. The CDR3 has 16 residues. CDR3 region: CASSLGRDRVAAGYTF. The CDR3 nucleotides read TGTGCCAGCAGCTTAGGAAGGGACAGGGTTGCGGCTGGCTACACCTTC.

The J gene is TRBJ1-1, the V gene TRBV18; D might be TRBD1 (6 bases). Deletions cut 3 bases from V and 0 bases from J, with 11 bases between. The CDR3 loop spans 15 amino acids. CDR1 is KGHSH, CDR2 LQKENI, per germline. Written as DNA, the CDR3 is TGTGCCAGCTCACCCTTCGGGGGCATGAACACTGAAGCTTTCTTT. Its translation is CASSPFGGMNTEAFF. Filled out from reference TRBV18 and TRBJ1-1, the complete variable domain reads NAGVMQNPRHLVRRRGQEARLRCSPMKGHSHVYWYRQLPEEGLKFMVYLQKENIIDESGMPKERFSAEFPKEGPSILRIQQVVRGDSAAYFCASSPFGGMNTEAFFGQGTRLTVV.

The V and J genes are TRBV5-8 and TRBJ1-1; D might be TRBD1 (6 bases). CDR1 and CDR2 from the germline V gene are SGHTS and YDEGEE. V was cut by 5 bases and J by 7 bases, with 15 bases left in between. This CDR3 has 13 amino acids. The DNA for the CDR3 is TGTGCCAGCAGGTATACAGGGTATATTGAAGCTTTCTTT. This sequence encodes CASRYTGYIEAFF.

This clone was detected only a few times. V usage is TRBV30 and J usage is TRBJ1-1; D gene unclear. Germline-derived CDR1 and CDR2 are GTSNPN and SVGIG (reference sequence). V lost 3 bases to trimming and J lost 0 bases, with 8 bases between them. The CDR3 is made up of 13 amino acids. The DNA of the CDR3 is TGTGCCTGGAGGGGAGCCATGAACACTGAAGCTTTCTTT. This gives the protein CAWRGAMNTEAFF. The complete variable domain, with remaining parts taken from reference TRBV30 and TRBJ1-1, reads SQTIHQWPATLVQPVGSPLSLECTVEGTSNPNLYWYRQAAGRGLQLLFYSVGIGQISSEVPQNLSASRPQDRQFILSSKKLLLSDSGFYLCAWRGAMNTEAFFGQGTRLTVV.

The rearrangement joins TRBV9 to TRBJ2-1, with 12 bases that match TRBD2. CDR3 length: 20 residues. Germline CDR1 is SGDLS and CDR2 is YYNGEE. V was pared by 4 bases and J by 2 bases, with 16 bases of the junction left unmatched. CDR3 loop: CASSTPGLAGEVTTYNEQFF. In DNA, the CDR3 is TGTGCCAGCAGCACGCCGGGACTAGCGGGTGAGGTTACAACCTACAATGAGCAGTTCTTC. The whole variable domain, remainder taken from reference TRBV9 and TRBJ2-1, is DSGVTQTPKHLITATGQRVTLRCSPRSGDLSVYWYQQSLDQGLQFLIQYYNGEERAKGNILERFSAQQFPDLHSELNLSSLELGDSALYFCASSTPGLAGEVTTYNEQFFGPGTRLTVL.

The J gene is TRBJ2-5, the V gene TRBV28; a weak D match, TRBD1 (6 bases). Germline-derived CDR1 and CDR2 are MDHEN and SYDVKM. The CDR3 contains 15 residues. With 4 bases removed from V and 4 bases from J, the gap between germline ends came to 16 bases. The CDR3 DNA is TGTGCCAGCAGTTCGGACAGTGGGGGTGGAGAGACCCAGTACTTC. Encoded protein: CASSSDSGGGETQYF.

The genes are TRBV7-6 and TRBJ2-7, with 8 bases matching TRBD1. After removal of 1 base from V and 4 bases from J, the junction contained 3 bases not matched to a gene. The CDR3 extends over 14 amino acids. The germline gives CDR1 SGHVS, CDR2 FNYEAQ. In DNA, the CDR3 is TGTGCCAGCAGCTTAGGGACAGGGCTGTACGAGCAGTACTTC. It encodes CASSLGTGLYEQYF. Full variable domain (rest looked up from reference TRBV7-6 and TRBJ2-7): GAGVSQSPRYKVTKRGQDVALRCDPISGHVSLYWYRQALGQGPEFLTYFNYEAQQDKSGLPNDRFSAERPEGSISTLTIQRTEQRDSAMYRCASSLGTGLYEQYFGPGTRLTVT.

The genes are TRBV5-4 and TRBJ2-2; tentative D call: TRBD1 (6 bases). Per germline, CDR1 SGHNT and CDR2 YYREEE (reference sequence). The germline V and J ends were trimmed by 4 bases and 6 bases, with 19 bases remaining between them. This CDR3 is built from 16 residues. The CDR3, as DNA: TGTGCCAGCAGCAACCCCCAACAGGGTTCAGCCGGGGAGCTGTTTTTT. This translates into CASSNPQQGSAGELFF. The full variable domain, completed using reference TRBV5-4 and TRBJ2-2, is ETGVTQSPTHLIKTRGQQVTLRCSSQSGHNTVSWYQQALGQGPQFIFQYYREEENGRGNFPPRFSGLQFPNYSSELNVNALELDDSALYLCASSNPQQGSAGELFFGEGSRLTVL.